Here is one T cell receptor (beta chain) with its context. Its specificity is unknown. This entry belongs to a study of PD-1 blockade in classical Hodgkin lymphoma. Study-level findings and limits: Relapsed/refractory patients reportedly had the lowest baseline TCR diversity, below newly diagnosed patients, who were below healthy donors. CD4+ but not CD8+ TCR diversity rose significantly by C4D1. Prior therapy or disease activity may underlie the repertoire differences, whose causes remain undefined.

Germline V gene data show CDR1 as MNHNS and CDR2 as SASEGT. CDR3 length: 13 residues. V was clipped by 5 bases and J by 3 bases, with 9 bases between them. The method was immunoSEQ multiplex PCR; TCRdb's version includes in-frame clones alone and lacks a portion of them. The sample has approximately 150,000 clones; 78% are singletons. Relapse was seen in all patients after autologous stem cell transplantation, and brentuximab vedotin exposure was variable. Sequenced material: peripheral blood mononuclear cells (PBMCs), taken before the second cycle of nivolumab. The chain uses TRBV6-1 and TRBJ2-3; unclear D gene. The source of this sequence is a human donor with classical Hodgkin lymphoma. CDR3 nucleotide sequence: TGTGCCAGCAGTTGGGCTGTGACAGATACGCAGTATTTT. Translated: CASSWAVTDTQYF.